The clone carrying this TCR beta chain has at least ten counts. Its antigen is undetermined. These data belong to a study of regulatory T cells in long-lasting Graves disease. Notes on the study in general: Reduced TCR diversity was observed in persistent Graves' patients versus newly diagnosed patients.

Noted time point: persistent/refractory GD, antithyroid drugs over 5 years with positive TRAb. The authors made the TCR library using RNA they extracted from PBMCs. The TCR beta library used iRepertoire HTBI primers with Arm-PCR amplification of CDR3. In TCRdb, the multiplex PCR reads were re-called with MiXCR into one record per CDR3 protein. The data show around 460,000 distinct CDR3 sequences, about 20% seen once. The receptor was derived from a female donor with Graves disease. Here the sequenced sample was peripheral blood mononuclear cells (PBMCs), taken when the disease was refractory, from a patient treated with antithyroid drugs.

CDR3 coding DNA: TGTGCCAGCAGTGATCCGGGTTCTCTGAGGAACACTGAAGCTTTCTTT. Protein product: CASSDPGSLRNTEAFF. The chain combines TRBV6-1 with TRBJ1-1; D gene unclear. The V end lost 3 bases, the J end lost 1 base, and 15 bases lay between the germline ends. This CDR3 spans 16 amino acids. CDR1 and CDR2 (germline): MNHNS, SASEGT.